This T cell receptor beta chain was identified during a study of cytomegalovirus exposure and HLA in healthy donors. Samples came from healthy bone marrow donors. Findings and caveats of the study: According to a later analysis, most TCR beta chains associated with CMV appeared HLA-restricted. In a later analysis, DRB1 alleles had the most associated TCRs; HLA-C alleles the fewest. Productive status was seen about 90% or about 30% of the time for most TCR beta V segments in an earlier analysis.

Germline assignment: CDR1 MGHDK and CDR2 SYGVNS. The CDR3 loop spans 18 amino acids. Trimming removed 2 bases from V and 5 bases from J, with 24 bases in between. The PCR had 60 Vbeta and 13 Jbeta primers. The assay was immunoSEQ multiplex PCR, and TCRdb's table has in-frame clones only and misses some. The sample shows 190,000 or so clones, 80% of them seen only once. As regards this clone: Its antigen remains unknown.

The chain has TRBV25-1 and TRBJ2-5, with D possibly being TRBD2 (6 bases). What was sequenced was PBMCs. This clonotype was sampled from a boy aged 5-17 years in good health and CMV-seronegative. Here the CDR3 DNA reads TGTGCCAGCAGTGAAACAGTACGGGGGAGCCTTACGAAGGAGACCCAGTACTTC. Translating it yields CASSETVRGSLTKETQYF.